Below, one TCR beta chain is given with its context. V dropped 0 bases and J dropped 7; count of bases not matched to a gene: 10. Germline V gene sequence: CDR1 SGDLS, CDR2 YYNGEE. CDR3 length: 16 amino acids. This sample was included in a study of response to subunit inactivated influenza vaccine. One entry per CDR3 protein results from TCRdb running MiXCR on the RT-PCR reads. The table includes 800,000 or so distinct CDR3 sequences, roughly 20% detected once. The sample was PBMCs from blood, taken around 5 days after vaccination. This clonotype was sampled from a man between 50 and 59 years old who received an inactivated influenza vaccine. This sequence joins TRBV9 and TRBJ2-1, with 7 nucleotides matching TRBD2. The CDR3 spells CASSVGWAGAGNEQFF. The CDR3 DNA sequence: TGTGCCAGCAGCGTAGGTTGGGCGGGAGCTGGGAATGAGCAGTTCTTC.